These 28 T cell receptor beta chains share one sample of origin, sequenced in a study of blood T cell repertoires in COVID-19. Libraries were prepared by immunoSEQ multiplex PCR; TCRdb keeps only in-frame clonotypes and omits some of them. The sample includes roughly 84,000 clones, around 82% seen only once; the top ten take 35% to 40%. Sequencing used peripheral blood. The receptors come from a man in his sixties with COVID-19, enrolled during active disease.

V is TRBV3-1 (or the pseudogene TRBV3-2) and J is TRBJ2-2, with 8 bases fitting TRBD1. Germline CDR1 and CDR2: LGHDT and YNNKEL (reference sequence). The CDR3 is made up of 18 amino acids. Trimming at V came to 0 bases and at J to 4 bases, leaving 10 bases not matched to a gene. CDR3 region: CASSQDLVTGASTGELFF. DNA of the CDR3: TGTGCCAGCAGCCAAGATCTTGTGACAGGGGCTTCCACCGGGGAGCTGTTTTTT.

V usage is TRBV10-3 and J usage is TRBJ1-5; no reliable D call. The V gene lost 9 bases and the J gene lost 0 bases, with 9 bases spanning the gap. Germline CDR1 ENHRY, CDR2 SYGVKD. CDR3 size: 13 residues. CDR3 in DNA: TGTGCCATTGGGCCGGCTAGCAATCAGCCCCAGCATTTT. Translated, it gives CAIGPASNQPQHF.

This rearrangement joins TRBV3-1 (or the pseudogene TRBV3-2) to TRBJ1-1; D is unclear. The germline CDR1 and CDR2 sequences are LGHDT and YNNKEL (reference sequence). The CDR3 has 15 amino acids. Between the trimmed V and J ends, which lost 1 base and 2 bases, there was a span of 11 bases. The CDR3 loop reads CASSQGARRNTEAFF. The CDR3 bases are TGTGCCAGCAGCCAAGGAGCGAGGCGAAACACTGAAGCTTTCTTT.

This chain links TRBV20-1 with TRBJ1-2, with D perhaps matching TRBD1 (5 bases). V shed 5 bases and J shed 10 bases, with 14 bases lying between them. Germline CDR1 reads DFQATT; CDR2 reads SNEGSKA (reference sequence). The CDR3 extends over 11 amino acids. CDR3 protein: CSAPRGLVYTF. In DNA form, the CDR3 reads TGCAGTGCTCCTAGGGGATTAGTCTACACCTTC.

This rearrangement joins TRBV5-1 to TRBJ2-2; maybe TRBD2 (5 bases). Germline assignment: CDR1 SGHRS and CDR2 YFSETQ. Trimming pared 1 base from V and 0 bases from J, leaving 10 bases between. The CDR3 has 16 residues. DNA of the CDR3: TGCGCCAGCAGCTTGTCGCTAGCTTCGAACACCGGGGAGCTGTTTTTT. Protein product: CASSLSLASNTGELFF. Complete variable domain (other parts from reference TRBV5-1 and TRBJ2-2): KAGVTQTPRYLIKTRGQQVTLSCSPISGHRSVSWYQQTPGQGLQFLFEYFSETQRNKGNFPGRFSGRQFSNSRSEMNVSTLELGDSALYLCASSLSLASNTGELFFGEGSRLTVL.

The chain couples TRBV19 to TRBJ1-4, with 9 nucleotides matching TRBD1. The CDR3 extends over 16 amino acids. V shed 8 bases, J shed 10 bases, and the junction held 17 bases outside the gene matches. Germline CDR1 LNHDA, CDR2 SQIVND (reference sequence). DNA of the CDR3: TGTGCCAGTTCCAGGACAGTAACAGGGGGCAGCGGAAAACTGTTTTTT. Protein product: CASSRTVTGGSGKLFF.

The genes are TRBV18 and TRBJ1-4, with a tentative D call TRBD1 (5 bases). V was shortened by 5 bases and J by 0 bases, with 7 bases between the two germline ends. The CDR3 extends over 14 amino acids. Germline CDR1 reads KGHSH; CDR2 reads LQKENI. The CDR3 DNA follows: TGTGCCAGCTCAGCAGGGCCAACTAATGAAAAACTGTTTTTT. Translation: CASSAGPTNEKLFF.

V is TRBV3-1 (or the pseudogene TRBV3-2) and J is TRBJ1-1, with 9 bases lining up with TRBD1. Losses at the gene ends were 0 bases for V and 8 bases for J; bases not matched to a gene: 4. Germline lookup yields CDR1 LGHDT and CDR2 YNNKEL (reference sequence). The length of the CDR3 is 14 residues. This chain's CDR3 is CASSQDYRGPEAFF. The CDR3 bases are TGTGCCAGCAGCCAAGACTACAGGGGGCCAGAAGCTTTCTTT.

The CDR3 nucleotides are TGTGCCAGCAGTTTATCACCCCGGGGGGCGGGGGGTAACCACGAGCAGTACTTC. It is translated as CASSLSPRGAGGNHEQYF. The chain has TRBV27 and TRBJ2-7, with 8 bases identical to TRBD2. The ends lost 0 bases at V and 5 bases at J; junction bases unmatched: 15. The CDR3 covers 18 residues. Germline V gene lookup returns CDR1 MNHEY and CDR2 SMNVEV (reference sequence).

The chain recombines TRBV9 with TRBJ2-7, with 8 positions matching TRBD1. Germline CDR1 SGDLS, CDR2 YYNGEE. V lost 2 bases and J lost 0; bases outside the gene matches: 1. The CDR3 spans 14 residues. The CDR3 nucleotides read TGTGCCAGCAGCGTGGACAGGGACTCCTACGAGCAGTACTTC. Residues: CASSVDRDSYEQYF.

This chain links TRBV3-1 (or the pseudogene TRBV3-2) with TRBJ2-1; TRBD2 matches 9 bases. The CDR3 runs to 15 residues. Germline loops: CDR1 LGHDT, CDR2 YNNKEL (reference sequence). The junction had 5 bases not matched to a gene; V was cut back by 1 base and J by 7 bases. This CDR3 is CASSQGLAGFNEQFF. DNA of the CDR3: TGTGCCAGCAGCCAAGGCCTAGCGGGGTTTAATGAGCAGTTCTTC.

This sequence joins TRBV6-5 and TRBJ2-7; 9 nucleotides agree with TRBD2. The CDR3 consists of 14 residues. In germline, CDR1 is MNHEY, CDR2 SVGAGI. The V gene end was trimmed by 10 bases and the J gene end by 4 bases; junction bases not matched to a gene: 11. CDR3 bases: TGTGCCACCCTACGGGGACTAGCAGATTACGAGCAGTACTTC. The encoded protein is CATLRGLADYEQYF.

This chain joins TRBV29-1 and TRBJ1-1; D gene uncertain. The germline CDR1 and CDR2 sequences are SQVTM and ANQGSEA. Trimming removed 4 bases at V and 3 bases at J, with 12 bases between. CDR3 size: 13 residues. In DNA, the CDR3 is TGCAGCGTTGGCAAAGCCTCGGACACTGAAGCTTTCTTT. Encoded protein: CSVGKASDTEAFF. Complete variable domain (other parts from reference TRBV29-1 and TRBJ1-1): SAVISQKPSRDICQRGTSLTIQCQVDSQVTMMFWYRQQPGQSLTLIATANQGSEATYESGFVIDKFPISRPNLTFSTLTVSNMSPEDSSIYLCSVGKASDTEAFFGQGTRLTVV.

The V call is TRBV15, the J call TRBJ1-5, with D maybe TRBD1 (6 bases). CDR3 size: 12 residues. V lost 5 bases and J lost 7, with 9 bases in between. The germline CDR1 and CDR2 sequences are LNHNV and YYDKDF (reference sequence). The CDR3 DNA reads as TGTGCCACCAGCTACAGGGACCAGCCCCAGCATTTT. As protein: CATSYRDQPQHF. Complete variable domain (other parts from reference TRBV15 and TRBJ1-5): DAMVIQNPRYQVTQFGKPVTLSCSQTLNHNVMYWYQQKSSQAPKLLFHYYDKDFNNEADTPDNFQSRRPNTSFCFLDIRSPGLGDTAMYLCATSYRDQPQHFGDGTRLSIL.

The V and J genes are TRBV19 and TRBJ2-2, with D maybe TRBD2 (6 bases). The CDR3 has 15 residues. The germline V and J ends were trimmed by 3 bases and 6 bases, with 14 bases remaining between them. Germline V CDR1 and CDR2: LNHDA, SQIVND (reference sequence). The CDR3: CASSMPGSLAGELFF. Here the CDR3 DNA reads TGTGCCAGTAGTATGCCCGGGAGTCTAGCCGGGGAGCTGTTTTTT.

This clone was observed once. The J gene is TRBJ1-1, the V gene TRBV12-5; weak D call: TRBD1 (6 bases). The CDR3 totals 14 residues. Trimming left V 0 bases short and J 5 bases short, with 10 bases between. CDR1 and CDR2 from the germline V gene are LGHNT and FRNRAP. The CDR3 loop reads CASGLVQGGTEAFF. CDR3 in DNA: TGTGCTAGTGGTTTGGTACAGGGTGGGACTGAAGCTTTCTTT.

The rearrangement uses TRBV12-3 or TRBV12-4 and TRBJ2-2, with no clear D. The CDR3 sequence is 12 residues long. V was shortened by 6 bases and J by 4 bases, with 6 bases between the two germline ends. CDR3 bases: TGTGCCAGCAGACTTGTCACCGGGGAGCTGTTTTTT. It codes for CASRLVTGELFF.

This clone was detected many times. The chain couples TRBV7-2 to TRBJ2-2, with D possibly being TRBD1 (5 bases). This CDR3 is 15 amino acids long. The V and J ends lost 5 bases and 5 bases respectively, with 15 bases between them. Germline values: CDR1 SGHTA, CDR2 FQGNSA. CDR3 DNA sequence: TGTGCCAGCAGCCCACAGCAGGGTAGGACCGGGGAGCTGTTTTTT. It codes for CASSPQQGRTGELFF.

The chain couples TRBV7-3 to TRBJ2-5; 9 nucleotides match TRBD2. Germline CDR1 reads SGHTA; CDR2 reads FQGTGA. The junction had 5 bases not matched to a gene; V was cut back by 4 bases and J by 2 bases. The CDR3 runs to 15 residues. CDR3 loop: CASSWSGGNQETQYF. The CDR3 DNA is TGTGCCAGCAGCTGGAGCGGGGGGAATCAAGAGACCCAGTACTTC.

This clone was picked up a small number of times. The chain joins TRBV7-2 to TRBJ1-6; D may be TRBD1 (5 bases). Germline values: CDR1 SGHTA, CDR2 FQGNSA. The V and J ends lost 5 bases and 8 bases respectively, with 13 bases between them. The CDR3 extends over 14 amino acids. For the CDR3, the DNA is TGTGCCAGCAGCCAGACAGTAGCTGATTCACCCCTCCACTTT. Translating it yields CASSQTVADSPLHF.

The J gene is TRBJ1-2, the V gene TRBV5-8; perhaps TRBD1 as D (6 bases). The CDR3 is 13 amino acids. Trimming removed 1 base at V and 2 bases at J, with 6 bases between. Germline CDR1 is SGHTS and CDR2 is YDEGEE. CDR3 nucleotide sequence: TGTGCCAGCAGCTTGCAGGGGAACTATGGCTACACCTTC. This codes for CASSLQGNYGYTF. The whole variable domain, remainder taken from reference TRBV5-8 and TRBJ1-2, is EAGVTQSPTHLIKTRGQQATLRCSPISGHTSVYWYQQALGLGLQFLLWYDEGEERNRGNFPPRFSGRQFPNYSSELNVNALELEDSALYLCASSLQGNYGYTFGSGTRLTVV.

The chain employs TRBV29-1 and TRBJ1-1; 7 nucleotides align to TRBD1. CDR3 length equals 15 residues. V dropped 1 base and J dropped 2; count of bases not matched to a gene: 7. CDR1 is SQVTM, CDR2 ANQGSEA, per germline. CDR3 amino acids: CSVEGRGQLNTEAFF. CDR3 nucleotides: TGCAGCGTTGAAGGAAGGGGACAGCTAAACACTGAAGCTTTCTTT.

J is TRBJ2-7 and V is TRBV5-1; the match to TRBD1 covers 10 bases. This CDR3 region has 13 residues. Germline CDR1 SGHRS, CDR2 YFSETQ. J was trimmed by 5 bases and V by 9 bases; bases with no gene match: 8. CDR3 DNA: TGCGCCACCGCCGGACAGGGGGGCGACGAGCAGTACTTC. Translating gives CATAGQGGDEQYF. Variable domain in full (rest from reference TRBV5-1 and TRBJ2-7): KAGVTQTPRYLIKTRGQQVTLSCSPISGHRSVSWYQQTPGQGLQFLFEYFSETQRNKGNFPGRFSGRQFSNSRSEMNVSTLELGDSALYLCATAGQGGDEQYFGPGTRLTVT.

The rearrangement links TRBV19 to TRBJ1-1, with 8 bases lining up with TRBD1. The CDR3 is 14 residues long. CDR1 is LNHDA and CDR2 is SQIVND in the germline V gene (reference sequence). Trimming at V came to 7 bases and at J to 2 bases, leaving 6 bases not matched to a gene. CDR3: CASIGGQGNTEAFF. Here the CDR3 DNA reads TGTGCCAGTATCGGAGGACAGGGCAACACTGAAGCTTTCTTT.

The V and J genes are TRBV7-2 and TRBJ1-4; a possible D gene is TRBD1 (6 bases). The CDR3 runs to 16 residues. From germline, CDR1 is SGHTA and CDR2 FQGNSA. V was pared by 1 base and J by 5 bases, with 14 bases between. This CDR3 reads CASSLDTGQGNEKLFF. CDR3 nucleotides: TGTGCCAGCAGCTTAGATACGGGTCAGGGGAATGAAAAACTGTTTTTT.

The DNA for the CDR3 is TGCGCCAGCAGCCAAGCTATGGGGCTAGGCGGCTACACCTTC. It codes for CASSQAMGLGGYTF. The chain has TRBV4-1 and TRBJ1-2; the D gene is possibly TRBD1 (5 bases). Trimming left V 1 base short and J 8 bases short, with 14 bases between. From germline, CDR1 is MGHRA and CDR2 YSYEKL. The CDR3 is 14 residues long.

The V and J genes are TRBV7-9 and TRBJ1-1, with 8 nucleotides matching TRBD1. Germline V gene data show CDR1 as SEHNR and CDR2 as FQNEAQ (reference sequence). The junction had 4 bases not matched to a gene; V was cut back by 5 bases and J by 8 bases. The CDR3 covers 12 residues. The CDR3 region is CASSRTGREAFF. The DNA of the CDR3 is TGTGCCAGCAGCCGGACAGGGAGAGAAGCTTTCTTT.

This clone was seen more than once but under ten times. The J gene is TRBJ2-7, the V gene TRBV7-3; 12 positions match TRBD2. From germline, CDR1 is SGHTA and CDR2 FQGTGA. This CDR3 is 14 amino acids long. V dropped 4 bases and J dropped 6; count of bases not matched to a gene: 4. CDR3 sequence (DNA): TGTGCCAGCAGCTCTCTAGCGGGAGGGTCCGAGCAGTACTTC. Translated: CASSSLAGGSEQYF.